This TCR beta chain was sequenced in a study of tumor and adjacent non-tumor tissue in lung cancer listed by TCRdb under 2018. For the study in its entirety: The cohort included more than nine adenocarcinoma, a couple of squamous cell carcinoma and 1 small cell lung cancer patients. TCRbeta CDR3 sequencing was performed on roughly 27 paired specimens, with one tumor sample and one normal lung sample collected per patient. A total of around 130,000,000 productive TCRbeta reads were generated by sequencing, corresponding to an average of about 4.17 million reads per sample. Ages among the approximately 15 patients ranged from about 30 to 85 years, there were approximately 10 men and 5 women, and disease was at TNM stage I to III. The study compared bulk TCRbeta repertoires between lung tumor tissue and matched distant non-tumor lung tissue from over 13 lung cancer patients. Points the paper makes about the study in general: Significantly higher TCR diversity (inverse Simpson) was observed in tumor tissue than in normal lung tissue (431.37 vs 166.20, P = 0.0075, Mann-Whitney U test). Significantly higher TCR diversity was found in younger patients, and higher tumor TCR diversity was associated with shorter overall and disease-free survival. Peripheral blood was not sequenced, so blood TCRbeta repertoires in these lung cancer patients were not examined. The cohort had only roughly 16 patients, and the authors noted that larger samples and more detailed clinical data are needed. The sequencing platform is not named in the methods, and unique molecular identifiers are not mentioned. The top 100 clones made up a significantly larger cumulative share of the repertoire in normal lung than in tumor tissue.

This clonotype has more than one count but fewer than ten. What antigen it recognizes has not been identified. One end of the junction fails to match germline, which may point to a read error. From its cysteine to its phenylalanine, the CDR3 spans 13 amino acids. Here the CDR3 DNA is all that survives: 39 bases in frame from base 1. Bulk unsorted tissue served as the source for RNA extraction, and RNA quality was assessed using a NanoDrop ND-1000 and an Agilent 2100. Newly diagnosed lung cancer patients without prior chemotherapy who had been admitted for thoracic surgery in China between August and November 2014 were enrolled as donors. The study excluded patients who had received radiotherapy or chemotherapy before or who had another cancer at the same time. Pieces of surgical tissue measuring about 1-2.1 cm3 were kept in RNAlater solution and held at -80 degrees C until needed. Libraries were constructed by multiplex PCR. The sample was run on an Illumina HiSeq 2500. TCRbeta libraries were constructed through three rounds of nested PCR with primers (Table S4) according to protocols modified from ARM-PCR. Before sequencing, PCR products of 200-500 bp were cut from the gel and purified using the QIAquick gel extraction kit. In the authors' own workflow: Trimmomatic was used to clean the reads, FLASH was used to merge the reads into complete CDR3 sequences, and MiTCR was used to assign the reads to V(D)J germline segments. Clonal diversity was computed as the inverse Simpson's index with VDJtools. In-frame sequences without a premature stop codon were defined as productive reads. TCRdb trimmed public reads at Q25 via fastp, called clones via MiXCR and kept in-frame beta chains. Each entry merges the rows of one CDR3 protein and shows their most common DNA and genes. The V and J calls reflect TCRdb's pipeline rather than the authors' work. In all, the sample holds about 80,000 distinct CDR3 sequences, and around 70% of those were seen once. The ten biggest clones cover roughly 13% of the sample.

This clonotype originated in a woman in her 70s with non-small cell lung cancer. The sequence joins TRBV12-3 or TRBV12-4 to TRBJ2-7; the D gene assignment is ambiguous. Material for sequencing was lung tumor tissue. Here the CDR3 is given as CGSIVSPSYEQYF. The DNA is as follows: TGTGGCAGCATCGTCAGTCCCTCCTACGAGCAGTACTTC.